This TCR beta chain was profiled in a study of graft-versus-host responses after intestinal transplantation. Study-wide context: Each patient got anti-thymocyte globulin induction, then tacrolimus and steroids for approximately 3 years. General observations from the study: GvH clones were found in recipient marrow; some appeared first in ileum or blood. Some patients had graft-donor T cell macrochimerism, and their allografts showed high graft-versus-host to host-versus-graft clonal ratios.

In regard to this clone: The antigen is unknown.

The CDR3 runs to 15 residues. CDR1 and CDR2 from the germline V gene are MDHEN and SYDVKM. V dropped 4 bases and J dropped 2 bases, with 12 bases sitting between them. The data were produced by immunoSEQ multiplex PCR, yet TCRdb's version contains in-frame clones alone and is incomplete. The data hold roughly 110,000 clones, with roughly 93% observed a single time. Sequences were derived from unstimulated CD8+ T cells sorted from spleen or lymph node cells, sampled before transplant. This chain connects TRBV28 to TRBJ2-1; no clear D gene. This receptor was obtained from a human donor who was the organ donor for an intestinal transplant. The CDR3 protein is CASSSRHNPYNEQFF. The CDR3 coding sequence is TGTGCCAGCAGTTCCAGGCACAACCCCTACAATGAGCAGTTCTTC.